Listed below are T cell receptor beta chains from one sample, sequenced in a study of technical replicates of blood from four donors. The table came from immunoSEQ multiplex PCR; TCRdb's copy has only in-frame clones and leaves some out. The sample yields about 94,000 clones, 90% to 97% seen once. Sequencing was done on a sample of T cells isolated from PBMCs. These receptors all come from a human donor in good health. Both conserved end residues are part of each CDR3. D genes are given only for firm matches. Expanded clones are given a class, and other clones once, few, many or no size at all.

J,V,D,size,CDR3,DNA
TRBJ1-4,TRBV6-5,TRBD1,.,CASSYTTGGEKLFF,TGTGCCAGCAGTTACACGACAGGGGGCGAAAAACTGTTTTTT
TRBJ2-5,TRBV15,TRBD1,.,CATSRVTGVETQYF,TGTGCCACCAGCAGAGTGACAGGGGTAGAGACCCAGTACTTC
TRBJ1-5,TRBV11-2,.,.,CASSPSGGYNQPQHF,TGTGCCAGCAGCCCGTCTGGGGGGTACAATCAGCCCCAGCATTTT
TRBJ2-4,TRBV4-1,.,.,CASSLQAALAKNIQYF,TGCGCCAGCAGCCTACAGGCTGCACTAGCCAAAAACATTCAGTACTTC
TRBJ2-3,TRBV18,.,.,CASSRLDSTDTQYF,TGTGCCAGCTCCCGACTCGATAGCACAGATACGCAGTATTTT
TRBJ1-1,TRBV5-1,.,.,CASSFEGILSGAFF,TGCGCCAGCAGCTTCGAGGGCATTCTAAGTGGGGCTTTCTTT
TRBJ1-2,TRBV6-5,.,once,CASSGPGWEGYTF,TGTGCCAGCAGCGGCCCAGGGTGGGAAGGCTACACCTTC
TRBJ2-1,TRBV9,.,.,CASSPRLTPNNEQFF,TGTGCCAGCAGCCCGAGACTAACGCCAAACAATGAGCAGTTCTTC
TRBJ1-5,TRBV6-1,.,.,CASSERRQNQPQHF,TGTGCCAGCAGTGAACGTCGACAGAATCAGCCCCAGCATTTT
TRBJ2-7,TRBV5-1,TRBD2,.,CASSPSAGGRLAYEQYF,TGCGCCAGCAGCCCTTCAGCGGGGGGGCGTCTGGCCTACGAGCAGTACTTC
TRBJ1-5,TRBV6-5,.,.,CASSPMTGNQPQHF,TGTGCCAGCAGTCCTATGACAGGCAATCAGCCCCAGCATTTT
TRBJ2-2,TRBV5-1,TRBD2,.,CASSSGLAGGYTGELFF,TGCGCCAGCAGCTCAGGACTAGCGGGAGGGTACACCGGGGAGCTGTTTTTT
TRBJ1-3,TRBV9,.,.,CASSSTRSGNTIYF,TGTGCCAGCAGCAGTACACGCTCTGGAAACACCATATATTTT
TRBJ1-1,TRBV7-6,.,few,CASSLGGGFLNTEAFF,TGTGCCAGCAGCCTGGGAGGTGGGTTTTTGAACACTGAAGCTTTCTTT
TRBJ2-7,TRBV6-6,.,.,CASSYEPPKYEQYF,TGTGCCAGCAGTTACGAGCCCCCAAAGTACGAGCAGTACTTC
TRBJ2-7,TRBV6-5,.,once,CASSLRIADEQYF,TGTGCCAGCAGTTTAAGGATCGCGGACGAGCAGTACTTC
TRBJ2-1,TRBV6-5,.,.,CASSYRGFPYNEQFF,TGTGCCAGCAGTTACAGAGGGTTCCCCTACAATGAGCAGTTCTTC
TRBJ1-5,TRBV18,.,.,CASSPKGHNQPQHF,TGTGCCAGCTCACCAAAGGGACACAATCAGCCCCAGCATTTT
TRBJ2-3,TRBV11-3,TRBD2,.,CASSPYGWRGGEGTDTQYF,TGTGCCAGCAGCCCATATGGATGGCGGGGGGGAGAAGGCACAGATACGCAGTATTTT
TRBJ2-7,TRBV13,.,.,CASSLGPFYEQYF,TGTGCCAGCAGCTTAGGCCCATTCTACGAGCAGTACTTC
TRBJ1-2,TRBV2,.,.,CASTQALPQYGYTF,TGTGCCAGCACTCAAGCCCTCCCACAGTATGGCTACACCTTC
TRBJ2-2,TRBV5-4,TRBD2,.,CASSLDSGGATGELFF,TGTGCCAGCAGCTTGGATAGCGGGGGGGCCACCGGGGAGCTGTTTTTT
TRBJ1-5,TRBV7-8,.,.,CASSFSGIFSNQPQHF,TGTGCCAGCAGCTTTTCAGGGATCTTTAGCAATCAGCCCCAGCATTTT
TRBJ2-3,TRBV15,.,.,CATSETESGPNTDTQYF,TGTGCCACCAGTGAAACCGAAAGCGGGCCTAACACAGATACGCAGTATTTT
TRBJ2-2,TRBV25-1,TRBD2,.,CASSNLAGGTGELFF,TGTGCCAGCAGTAACCTAGCGGGAGGGACCGGGGAGCTGTTTTTT
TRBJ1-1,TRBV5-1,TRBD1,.,CASSQGQGTVEAFF,TGCGCCAGCAGCCAAGGACAGGGGACAGTTGAAGCTTTCTTT
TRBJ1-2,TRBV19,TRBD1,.,CASTPGQSFFYGYTF,TGTGCCAGTACTCCGGGACAGTCCTTCTTCTATGGCTACACCTTC
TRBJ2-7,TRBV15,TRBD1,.,CATSRDRGTGTYEQYF,TGTGCCACCAGCAGAGATCGGGGGACAGGGACATACGAGCAGTACTTC
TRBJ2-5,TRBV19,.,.,CASSISRVETQYF,TGTGCCAGTAGTATCTCCAGGGTAGAGACCCAGTACTTC
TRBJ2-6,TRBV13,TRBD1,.,CASSIPGQGTAGANVLTF,TGTGCCAGCAGCATACCGGGACAGGGAACTGCTGGGGCCAACGTCCTGACTTTC
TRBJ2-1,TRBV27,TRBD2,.,CASSYRLAGFYNEQFF,TGTGCCAGCAGTTACAGACTAGCGGGGTTCTACAATGAGCAGTTCTTC
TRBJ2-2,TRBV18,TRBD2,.,CASSPLAGEGTGELFF,TGTGCCAGCTCACCACTAGCGGGAGAAGGCACCGGGGAGCTGTTTTTT
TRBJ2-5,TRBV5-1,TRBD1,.,CASSWGTGSLETQYF,TGCGCCAGCAGCTGGGGGACAGGGAGTTTGGAGACCCAGTACTTC